These T cell receptor beta chains were read from a single sample in a study of T cell responses to AZD1222 COVID-19 vaccine. Clones were sequenced by immunoSEQ multiplex PCR, and TCRdb holds only the in-frame ones, with some missing. The sample contains about 120,000 clones, approximately 83% of which appear only once. Sequences were derived from peripheral blood, sampled on day 0 of AZD1222 vaccination. These receptors were taken from an adult in good health. CDR3s include the opening cysteine and the closing phenylalanine or tryptophan. A D gene is named only where the DNA matches it firmly. A row's size may be missing; if present it is once, few, many or a size class.

.,TRBJ2-4,.,TRBV28,CASTYGVIAKNIQYF,TGTGCCAGCACCTACGGGGTCATAGCCAAAAACATTCAGTACTTC
.,TRBJ2-2,TRBD2,TRBV5-1,CASSLTGTSGAEGRIGELFF,TGCGCCAGCAGCTTGACCGGGACTAGCGGGGCCGAGGGGCGGATCGGGGAGCTGTTTTTT
many,TRBJ2-1,.,TRBV12-3/TRBV12-4,CASSFSNEQFF,TGTGCCAGCAGTTTCTCGAATGAGCAGTTCTTC
.,TRBJ1-3,.,TRBV28,CASNPRGGPRGNTIYF,TGTGCCAGCAACCCGAGGGGAGGGCCTAGGGGAAACACCATATATTTT
.,TRBJ2-3,TRBD2,TRBV4-2,CAGARELVDTQYF,TGTGCAGGGGCGCGGGAGTTGGTAGATACGCAGTATTTT
.,TRBJ1-1,.,TRBV3-1/TRBV3-2,CASSQSTWSFF,TGTGCCAGCAGCCAATCGACTTGGTCTTTCTTT
.,TRBJ2-1,.,TRBV11-1,CASEKRRSYNEQFF,TGTGCCAGCGAAAAGAGGCGGAGCTACAATGAGCAGTTCTTC
.,TRBJ1-1,TRBD1,TRBV25-1,CASSQGAVTEAFF,TGTGCCAGCAGCCAGGGGGCGGTCACTGAAGCTTTCTTT
.,TRBJ2-1,.,TRBV9,CASSVQPSSYNEQFF,TGTGCCAGCAGCGTACAACCTAGCTCCTACAATGAGCAGTTCTTC
.,TRBJ2-5,.,TRBV14,CASSQDWGRETQYF,TGTGCCAGCAGCCAAGATTGGGGGAGAGAGACCCAGTACTTC
.,TRBJ1-2,.,TRBV28,CASSPGPSQPYGYTF,TGTGCCAGCAGTCCTGGGCCTTCCCAGCCCTATGGCTACACCTTC
few,TRBJ2-7,.,TRBV7-9,CASSWVRSSYEQYF,TGTGCCAGCAGCTGGGTTAGAAGCTCCTACGAGCAGTACTTC
.,TRBJ1-2,.,TRBV7-8,CASSFETGYYGYTF,TGTGCCAGCAGCTTTGAGACAGGTTACTATGGCTACACCTTC
once,TRBJ2-2,.,TRBV2,CASSVDRGGARTGELFF,TGTGCCAGCAGTGTAGATCGGGGCGGGGCCAGGACCGGGGAGCTGTTTTTT
.,TRBJ1-6,.,TRBV6-6,CASSPWTFSSYNSPLHF,TGTGCCAGCAGTCCTTGGACATTTAGCTCCTATAATTCACCCCTCCACTTT
.,TRBJ1-1,TRBD1,TRBV7-2,CASNPGLGQGANTEAFF,TGTGCCAGCAACCCAGGGTTGGGACAGGGGGCTAACACTGAAGCTTTCTTT
.,TRBJ2-7,TRBD2,TRBV27,CASSTLAGELREQYF,TGTGCCAGCAGTACACTAGCGGGGGAACTACGCGAGCAGTACTTC
.,TRBJ2-1,TRBD2,TRBV29-1,CSVLKPGLEQFF,TGCAGCGTATTGAAACCGGGACTAGAGCAGTTCTTC
.,TRBJ1-3,.,TRBV7-2,CASSLLGANTIYF,TGTGCCAGCAGCTTACTAGGTGCAAACACCATATATTTT
few,TRBJ2-3,TRBD2,TRBV6-4,CASSGTSGGADTQYF,TGTGCCAGCAGCGGGACTAGCGGGGGTGCAGATACGCAGTATTTT
once,TRBJ2-5,.,TRBV4-3,CASSPTGVGETQYF,TGCGCCAGCAGCCCCACGGGGGTCGGAGAGACCCAGTACTTC
.,TRBJ1-2,.,TRBV19,CASSIPGNFGYTF,TGTGCCAGTAGTATACCAGGGAACTTTGGCTACACCTTC
.,TRBJ2-2,TRBD2,TRBV5-6,CASSPGWGLAGANTGELFF,TGTGCCAGCAGCCCGGGGTGGGGACTAGCGGGGGCCAACACCGGGGAGCTGTTTTTT
.,TRBJ1-2,TRBD1,TRBV18,CASSPDRGNYGYTF,TGTGCCAGCTCACCGGACAGGGGAAACTATGGCTACACCTTC
.,TRBJ2-5,.,TRBV27,CASSSPGHQETQYF,TGTGCCAGCAGTTCGCCGGGACACCAAGAGACCCAGTACTTC
.,TRBJ2-7,TRBD2,TRBV6-2/TRBV6-3,CASSYLTSGSYEQYF,TGTGCCAGCAGTTACTTGACTAGCGGGAGCTACGAGCAGTACTTC
.,TRBJ2-3,TRBD1,TRBV7-6,CASSQRTGDRTDTQYF,TGTGCCAGCAGCCAACGGACAGGGGACCGCACAGATACGCAGTATTTT
.,TRBJ1-1,.,TRBV7-3,CASSPAGTRTEAFF,TGTGCCAGCAGCCCCGCCGGGACAAGGACCGAAGCTTTCTTT
.,TRBJ2-5,TRBD2,TRBV6-1,CASSEILAGGSETQYF,TGTGCCAGCAGTGAAATTCTAGCGGGGGGTTCAGAGACCCAGTACTTC
.,TRBJ2-7,.,TRBV4-2,CASSQEPRGSYEQYF,TGTGCCAGCAGCCAAGAGCCTAGGGGCTCCTACGAGCAGTACTTC
.,TRBJ2-1,.,TRBV2,CASYRLVNEQFF,TGTGCCAGCTACCGACTAGTAAATGAGCAGTTCTTC
.,TRBJ1-3,.,TRBV4-3,CASSPQSPDSGNTIYF,TGCGCCAGCAGCCCCCAGAGCCCAGATTCTGGAAACACCATATATTTT
.,TRBJ1-6,.,TRBV6-5,CASSYTPPGAKSPLHF,TGTGCCAGCAGTTACACCCCCCCGGGGGCAAAATCACCCCTCCACTTT
.,TRBJ2-3,.,TRBV6-5,CASSYSNGVGSDTQYF,TGTGCCAGCAGTTACTCGAATGGTGTGGGGTCAGATACGCAGTATTTT
.,TRBJ2-7,.,TRBV7-2,CASSLAAPLAGSYEQYF,TGTGCCAGCAGCTTAGCGGCCCCACTGGCCGGGTCCTACGAGCAGTACTTC
.,TRBJ1-1,.,TRBV9,CASSVGTRRGTEAFF,TGTGCCAGCAGCGTAGGGACGCGACGGGGCACTGAAGCTTTCTTT
.,TRBJ2-7,TRBD2,TRBV30,CAGRFWGSGGYEQYF,TGTGCCGGACGGTTTTGGGGGTCGGGAGGATACGAGCAGTACTTC
.,TRBJ1-1,.,TRBV7-9,CASRPSRNTEAFF,TGTGCCAGCAGGCCCAGTAGGAACACTGAAGCTTTCTTT
.,TRBJ2-4,.,TRBV6-2/TRBV6-3,CASSPFALAKNIQYF,TGTGCCAGCAGTCCCTTCGCCTTAGCCAAAAACATTCAGTACTTC
.,TRBJ1-5,.,TRBV7-9,CASSLGWERPQHF,TGTGCCAGCAGCTTAGGATGGGAAAGGCCCCAGCATTTT
.,TRBJ1-1,.,TRBV3-1/TRBV3-2,CASSQDLGRGPTEAFF,TGTGCCAGCAGCCAAGATTTGGGCAGGGGACCCACTGAAGCTTTCTTT
.,TRBJ2-1,TRBD2,TRBV27,CASSSEPAGGYNEQFF,TGTGCCAGCAGTAGCGAGCCGGCGGGGGGATACAATGAGCAGTTCTTC